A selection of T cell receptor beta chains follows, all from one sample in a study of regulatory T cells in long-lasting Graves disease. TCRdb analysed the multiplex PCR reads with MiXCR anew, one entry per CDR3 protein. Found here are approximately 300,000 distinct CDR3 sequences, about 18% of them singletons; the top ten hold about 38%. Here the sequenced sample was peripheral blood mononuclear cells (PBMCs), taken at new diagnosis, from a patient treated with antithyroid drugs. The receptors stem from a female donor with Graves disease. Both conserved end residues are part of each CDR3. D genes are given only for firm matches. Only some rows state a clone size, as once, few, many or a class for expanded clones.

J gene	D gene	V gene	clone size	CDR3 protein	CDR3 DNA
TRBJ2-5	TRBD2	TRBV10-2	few	CASSGQPQETQYF	TGCGCCAGTAGCGGGCAGCCCCAAGAGACCCAGTACTTC
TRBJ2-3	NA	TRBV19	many	CASTSTDTQYF	TGTGCCAGCACTAGCACAGATACGCAGTATTTT
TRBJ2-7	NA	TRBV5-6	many	CASSLYGQSTYEQYF	TGTGCCAGCAGCTTGTACGGACAGTCCACCTACGAGCAGTACTTC
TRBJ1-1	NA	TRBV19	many	CASAGVRNTEAFF	TGTGCCAGTGCAGGGGTTAGGAACACTGAAGCTTTCTTT
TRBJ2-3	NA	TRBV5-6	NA	CASMSWASTDTQYF	TGTGCCAGCATGAGCTGGGCGAGCACAGATACGCAGTATTTT
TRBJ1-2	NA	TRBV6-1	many	CASSPPAGASGYTF	TGTGCCAGCAGTCCCCCCGCAGGGGCAAGTGGCTACACCTTC
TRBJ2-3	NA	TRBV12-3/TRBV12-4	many	CASRVRLGAPDTQYF	TGTGCCAGCAGGGTACGACTAGGGGCGCCAGATACGCAGTATTTT
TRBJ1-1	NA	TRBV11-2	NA	CASTKGGGLAEAFF	TGTGCCAGCACCAAAGGGGGGGGGCTGGCTGAAGCTTTCTTT
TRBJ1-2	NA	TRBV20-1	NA	CSVNPLQGYGYTF	TGCAGTGTTAATCCCCTTCAGGGCTATGGCTACACCTTC
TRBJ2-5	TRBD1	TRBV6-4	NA	CASSEEEDRGRNSGSQRETQYF	TGTGCCAGCAGTGAGGAAGAGGACAGGGGGCGAAATAGCGGGAGTCAGAGGGAGACCCAGTACTTC
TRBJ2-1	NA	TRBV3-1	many	CASSQPGHDNEQFF	TGTGCCAGCAGCCAACCGGGACACGACAATGAGCAGTTCTTC
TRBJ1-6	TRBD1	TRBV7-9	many	CASSSGQGGSPLHF	TGTGCCAGCAGCTCAGGACAGGGTGGTTCACCCCTCCACTTT
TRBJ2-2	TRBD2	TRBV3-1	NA	CASGRLAGPNTGELFF	TGTGCCAGCGGGCGTCTAGCGGGCCCGAACACCGGGGAGCTGTTTTTT
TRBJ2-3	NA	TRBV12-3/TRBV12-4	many	CASSLARSPTDTQYF	TGTGCCAGCAGTTTGGCCAGGAGCCCCACGGATACGCAGTATTTT
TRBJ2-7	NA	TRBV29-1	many	CSTNWGREQYF	TGCAGCACAAACTGGGGAAGAGAGCAGTACTTC
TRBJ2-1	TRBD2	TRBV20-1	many	CSATPIAGESYNEQFF	TGCAGTGCTACCCCAATAGCGGGAGAATCCTACAATGAGCAGTTCTTC
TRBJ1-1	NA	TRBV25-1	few	CASSEGVWTEAFF	TGTGCCAGCAGTGAGGGGGTATGGACTGAAGCTTTCTTT
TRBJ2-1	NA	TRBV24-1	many	CATSSGTRNEQFF	TGTGCCACCAGCTCCGGGACACGCAATGAGCAGTTCTTC
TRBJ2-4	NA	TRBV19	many	CASSLIGLRLAKNIQYF	TGTGCCAGTAGCCTCATCGGGCTGAGGCTAGCCAAAAACATTCAGTACTTC
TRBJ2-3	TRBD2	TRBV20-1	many	CSARDVAGAEWGTDTQYF	TGCAGTGCTAGAGATGTAGCGGGAGCGGAATGGGGCACAGATACGCAGTATTTT
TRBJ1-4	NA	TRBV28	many	CASSRVDETIF	TGTGCCAGCAGTCGCGTCGATGAGACGATTTTT
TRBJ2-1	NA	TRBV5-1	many	CASSLARGNSYNEQFF	TGCGCCAGCAGCTTGGCCCGAGGGAACTCCTACAATGAGCAGTTCTTC
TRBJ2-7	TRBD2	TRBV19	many	CASSSGRAYEQYF	TGTGCCAGTAGTAGCGGGAGGGCTTACGAGCAGTACTTC
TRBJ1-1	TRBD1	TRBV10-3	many	CAISVTGATNTEAFF	TGTGCCATCAGTGTGACAGGGGCCACTAACACTGAAGCTTTCTTT
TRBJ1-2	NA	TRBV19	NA	CASSIQETDFNYGYTF	TGTGCCAGTAGTATCCAGGAAACAGATTTTAACTATGGCTACACCTTC
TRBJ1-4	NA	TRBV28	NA	CASSTYGIGYEKLFF	TGTGCCAGCAGTACTTACGGTATCGGGTATGAAAAACTGTTTTTT
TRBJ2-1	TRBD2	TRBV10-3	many	CAIRDSGGSYNEQFF	TGTGCCATCAGGGATAGCGGGGGATCCTACAATGAGCAGTTCTTC
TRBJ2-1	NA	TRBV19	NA	CASSIASQQFF	TGTGCCAGTAGTATAGCCTCGCAGCAGTTCTTC
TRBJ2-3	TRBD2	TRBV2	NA	CASSEPASGSTDTQYF	TGTGCCAGCAGTGAACCGGCTAGCGGGAGCACAGATACGCAGTATTTT
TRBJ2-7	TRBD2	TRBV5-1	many	CASSLELAGANSEQYF	TGCGCCAGCAGCTTGGAACTAGCGGGAGCAAACTCCGAGCAGTACTTC
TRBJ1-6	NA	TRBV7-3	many	CASSPPGDQYNSPLHF	TGTGCCAGCAGCCCACCGGGGGATCAGTATAATTCACCCCTCCACTTT
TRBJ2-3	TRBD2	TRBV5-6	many	CASSLLAGFLPVTSTDTQYF	TGTGCCAGCAGCTTACTAGCGGGATTCCTACCGGTGACTAGCACAGATACGCAGTATTTT
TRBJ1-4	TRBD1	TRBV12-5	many	CASGVDRGMFF	TGTGCTAGTGGGGTGGACAGGGGAATGTTTTTT
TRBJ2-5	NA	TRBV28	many	CASREKIGLLETQYF	TGTGCCAGCCGGGAGAAGATTGGACTATTAGAGACCCAGTACTTC
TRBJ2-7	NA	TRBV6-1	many	CATDRLSSYEQYF	TGTGCCACAGACAGGCTAAGCTCCTACGAGCAGTACTTC
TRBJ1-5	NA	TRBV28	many	CASSFIGGIEPQHF	TGTGCCAGCAGTTTCATTGGGGGTATCGAGCCCCAGCATTTT
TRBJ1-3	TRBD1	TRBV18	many	CASFPGTGGFAGNTIYF	TGTGCCAGCTTCCCCGGGACAGGGGGCTTCGCTGGAAACACCATATATTTT
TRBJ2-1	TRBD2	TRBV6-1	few	CASSEFAGGSNEQFF	TGTGCCAGCAGTGAATTTGCGGGAGGGTCCAATGAGCAGTTCTTC
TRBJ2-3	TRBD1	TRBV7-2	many	CASSQTGTGGADTQYF	TGTGCCAGCAGCCAAACCGGGACAGGGGGCGCAGATACGCAGTATTTT
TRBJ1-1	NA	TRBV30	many	CAWGSRVQPMNTEAFF	TGTGCCTGGGGATCCCGGGTCCAACCTATGAACACTGAAGCTTTCTTT
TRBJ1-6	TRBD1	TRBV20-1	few	CSARDQGQGNNSPLHF	TGCAGTGCTAGAGATCAGGGACAGGGGAATAATTCACCCCTCCACTTT
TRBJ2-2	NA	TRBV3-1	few	CASSQGSTGELFF	TGTGCCAGCAGCCAAGGTTCCACCGGGGAGCTGTTTTTT
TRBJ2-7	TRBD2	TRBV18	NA	CASSLDSGRPSYEQYF	TGTGCCAGCTCACTTGATAGCGGGAGGCCCTCCTACGAGCAGTACTTC
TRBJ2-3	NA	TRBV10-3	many	CANARGPEGSQYF	TGTGCCAACGCCCGAGGCCCGGAGGGCTCGCAGTATTTT
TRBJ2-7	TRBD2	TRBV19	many	CASSRFGGRGTYEQYF	TGTGCCAGTAGTCGGTTCGGCGGGAGGGGAACCTACGAGCAGTACTTC
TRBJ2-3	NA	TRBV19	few	CASSIDPSVTDTQYF	TGTGCCAGTAGTATAGATCCCAGCGTAACAGATACGCAGTATTTT
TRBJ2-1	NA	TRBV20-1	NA	CSAVRVNEQFF	TGCAGTGCGGTCAGGGTAAATGAGCAGTTCTTC
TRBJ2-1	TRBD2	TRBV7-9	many	CASSFKREGLHEQFF	TGTGCCAGCAGCTTCAAGCGGGAGGGCCTCCATGAGCAGTTCTTC
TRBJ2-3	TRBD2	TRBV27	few	CASSLMTSGVGDTQYF	TGTGCCAGCAGTCTTATGACTAGCGGTGTCGGGGATACGCAGTATTTT
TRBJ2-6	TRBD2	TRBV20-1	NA	CSASHSGDSRSGANVLTF	TGCAGTGCTTCCCATAGCGGGGACTCTCGATCTGGGGCCAACGTCCTGACTTTC
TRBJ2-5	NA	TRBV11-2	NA	CASSYREEETQYF	TGTGCCAGCAGCTACAGGGAGGAAGAGACCCAGTACTTC
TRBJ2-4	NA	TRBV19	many	CASMVKGWNKNIQYF	TGTGCCAGTATGGTAAAGGGGTGGAACAAAAACATTCAGTACTTC
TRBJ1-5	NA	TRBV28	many	CASTLEGNRQPQHF	TGTGCCAGCACCCTCGAGGGTAACCGTCAGCCCCAGCATTTT
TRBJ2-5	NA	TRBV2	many	CASSVDRKETQYF	TGTGCCAGCAGCGTGGACAGAAAAGAGACCCAGTACTTC
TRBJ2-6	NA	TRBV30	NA	CAWKREGTGRPGANVLTF	TGTGCCTGGAAGAGGGAGGGTACAGGGAGACCTGGGGCCAACGTCCTGACTTTC